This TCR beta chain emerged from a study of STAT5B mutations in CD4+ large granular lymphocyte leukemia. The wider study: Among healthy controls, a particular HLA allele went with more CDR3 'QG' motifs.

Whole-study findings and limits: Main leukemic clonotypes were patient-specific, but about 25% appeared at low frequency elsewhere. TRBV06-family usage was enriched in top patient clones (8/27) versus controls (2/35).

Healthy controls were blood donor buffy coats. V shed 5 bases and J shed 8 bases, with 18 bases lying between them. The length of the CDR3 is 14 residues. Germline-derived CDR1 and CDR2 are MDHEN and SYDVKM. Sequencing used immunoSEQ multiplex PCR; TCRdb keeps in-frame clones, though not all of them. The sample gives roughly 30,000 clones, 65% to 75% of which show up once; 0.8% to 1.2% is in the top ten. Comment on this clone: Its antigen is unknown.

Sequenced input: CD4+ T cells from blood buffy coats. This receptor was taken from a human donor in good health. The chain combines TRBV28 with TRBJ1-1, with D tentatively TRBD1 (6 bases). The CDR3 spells CASSTRTARMEAFF. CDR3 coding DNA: TGTGCCAGCAGTACCCGGACAGCGCGGATGGAAGCTTTCTTT.